The source of this T cell receptor (beta chain) is a study of technical replicates of blood from a handful of donors. Only in-frame clones appear in the TCRdb table, and some are missing; sequencing was by immunoSEQ multiplex PCR. The repertoire holds tens of thousands of clones, approximately 94% seen once, with roughly 0.38% in the top ten. The material sequenced was T cells isolated from PBMCs. This sequence was found in a human donor in good health.

The DNA of the CDR3 is TGTGCCAGCAGTCCCAGGGACAGCTACTATGGCTACACCTTC. It specifies CASSPRDSYYGYTF. The rearrangement joins TRBV27 to TRBJ1-2; 7 bases match TRBD1. The CDR3 is 14 amino acids. Germline-derived CDR1 and CDR2 are MNHEY and SMNVEV (reference sequence). J gave up 3 bases and V 5 bases, and 6 bases lay outside the gene matches.